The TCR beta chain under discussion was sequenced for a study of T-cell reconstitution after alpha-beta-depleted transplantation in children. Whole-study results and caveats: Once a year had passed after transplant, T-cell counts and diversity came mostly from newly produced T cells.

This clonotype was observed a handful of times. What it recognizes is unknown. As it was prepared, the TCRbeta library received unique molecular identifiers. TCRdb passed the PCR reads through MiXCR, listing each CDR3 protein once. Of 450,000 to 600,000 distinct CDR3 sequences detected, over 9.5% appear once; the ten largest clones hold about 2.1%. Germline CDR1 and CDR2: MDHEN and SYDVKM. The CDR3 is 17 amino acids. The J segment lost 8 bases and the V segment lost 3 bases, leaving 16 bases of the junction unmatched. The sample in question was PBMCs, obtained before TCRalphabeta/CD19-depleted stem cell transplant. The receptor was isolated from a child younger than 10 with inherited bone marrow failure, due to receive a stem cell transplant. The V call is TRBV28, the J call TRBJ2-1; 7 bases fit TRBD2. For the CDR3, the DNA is TGTGCCAGCAGTTTGTACTTGCTGGGCGGGAGTTTTTATGAGCAGTTCTTC. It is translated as CASSLYLLGGSFYEQFF. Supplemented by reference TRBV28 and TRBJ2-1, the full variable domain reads DVKVTQSSRYLVKRTGEKVFLECVQDMDHENMFWYRQDPGLGLRLIYFSYDVKMKEKGDIPEGYSVSREKKERFSLILESASTNQTSMYLCASSLYLLGGSFYEQFFGPGTRLTVL.